Described below is a single T cell receptor (beta chain) sequence and its context. Under the authors' procedure: Amplification from reference gene primers served as the basis for estimated nucleated cell counts. The data were produced by immunoSEQ multiplex PCR, yet TCRdb's version contains in-frame clones alone and is incomplete. D and trimming come from the DNA, and the V and J calls and clone size come from that table. The data show about 220,000 clones, about 80% seen once. The record originates from a study of blood T cell repertoires in COVID-19. Study in general: The samples span acute and convalescent COVID-19 from the United States, Italy and Spain. The cDNA or gDNA used as material had been derived from T cells, B-cell-depleted T cells, or PBMCs.

The V gene end was trimmed by 5 bases and the J gene end by 7 bases; junction bases not matched to a gene: 4. The length of the CDR3 is 12 residues. The sequenced sample was peripheral blood. The gene calls are TRBV12-3 or TRBV12-4 and TRBJ1-2, with TRBD1 identical over 7 bases. This receptor was identified in a woman in her fifties or sixties with acute or convalescent COVID-19. The CDR3 spells CASSQGGLGYTF. The CDR3 bases are TGTGCCAGCAGTCAGGGGGGTCTTGGCTACACCTTC.